The 30 T cell receptor beta chains listed next were all sequenced from one sample in a study of CD8 T cells in ankylosing spondylitis. TCRdb ran MiXCR on the 5' RACE reads and lists one entry per CDR3 protein. The table records 200,000 to 250,000 distinct CDR3 sequences, roughly a tenth of them present only once. Material for sequencing was blood, either unsorted or a sorted T cell fraction (not recorded which). The receptors were sampled from a male donor with ankylosing spondylitis or in good health (not recorded which).

This clonotype was observed many times. The chain joins TRBV9 to TRBJ1-4, with a tentative D call TRBD1 (6 bases). Germline V lookup: CDR1 SGDLS, CDR2 YYNGEE. Trimming left V 8 bases short and J 5 bases short, with 16 bases between. The CDR3 sequence is 14 residues long. The CDR3 region has the DNA TGTGCCAGGCTATTACAGGGTTTGAATGAAAAACTGTTTTTT. It encodes CARLLQGLNEKLFF.

The chain combines TRBV20-1 with TRBJ1-5, with TRBD1 as a possible D gene (6 bases). The CDR3 extends over 12 amino acids. Per the germline V gene, CDR1 is DFQATT and CDR2 is SNEGSKA (reference sequence). Trimming shortened V by 6 bases and J by 2 bases, and 8 bases separated the two germline ends. CDR3 sequence reads: CSADRGNQPQHF. The CDR3 region has the DNA TGCAGTGCGGACAGAGGCAATCAGCCCCAGCATTTT.

This clonotype has a count of ten or more. This chain connects TRBV29-1 to TRBJ1-1; 8 nucleotides align to TRBD1. Germline CDR1 is SQVTM and CDR2 is ANQGSEA. V was clipped by 7 bases and J by 0 bases; unmatched bases: 4. The CDR3 totals 13 residues. The chain's CDR3 is CSDRTGLNTEAFF. CDR3 DNA sequence: TGCAGCGACCGGACAGGGCTGAACACTGAAGCTTTCTTT. Based on the CDR3 plus reference TRBV29-1 and TRBJ1-1, the full variable domain is SAVISQKPSRDICQRGTSLTIQCQVDSQVTMMFWYRQQPGQSLTLIATANQGSEATYESGFVIDKFPISRPNLTFSTLTVSNMSPEDSSIYLCSDRTGLNTEAFFGQGTRLTVV.

As concerns this clonotype: This may stem from a read error, because a much larger clone lies one nucleotide away. The chain combines TRBV27 with TRBJ1-1; 9 nucleotides align to TRBD1. The germline gives CDR1 MNHEY, CDR2 SMNVEV (reference sequence). This CDR3 is 15 amino acids long. The CDR3 nucleotides read TGTGCCAGCAGTCACGGGGACAGGGTGGACACTGAAGCTATCTTT. It encodes CASSHGDRVDTEAIF.

This clonotype was counted many times. The V call is TRBV20-1, the J call TRBJ1-3; D uncertain. V was clipped by 0 bases and J by 6 bases, with 18 bases between them. Germline V CDR1 and CDR2: DFQATT, SNEGSKA (reference sequence). CDR3 length equals 16 residues. CDR3 coding DNA: TGCAGTGCTAGAGATCTGGTCCAAACCAATTTAAACACCATATATTTT. It codes for CSARDLVQTNLNTIYF.

This clonotype came up many times. J is TRBJ1-4 and V is TRBV5-1; TRBD1 might be the D (6 bases). The CDR3 totals 15 residues. Per the germline V gene, CDR1 is SGHRS and CDR2 is YFSETQ. Trimming shortened V by 1 base and J by 4 bases, and 11 bases separated the two germline ends. The CDR3 DNA reads as TGCGCCAGCAGCTTGACAGGGAAGGATAATGAAAAACTGTTTTTT. The encoded protein is CASSLTGKDNEKLFF.

This clonotype has more than one count but fewer than ten. The chain links TRBV5-1 to TRBJ1-5, with a possible D match to TRBD1 (6 bases). The germline V gene has CDR1 SGHRS and CDR2 YFSETQ. CDR3 length: 15 residues. V dropped 0 bases and J dropped 6 bases, with 13 bases sitting between them. As DNA, the CDR3 is TGCGCCAGCAGCTTGGGCCCGGAGGGGGTTCAGCCCCAGCATTTT. Translation gives CASSLGPEGVQPQHF.

This clonotype was recorded at least ten times. This chain joins TRBV5-5 and TRBJ2-1; no clear D gene. Deletions cut 3 bases from V and 0 bases from J, with 7 bases between. The V gene's germline CDR1 is SGHKS and CDR2 YYEKEE (reference sequence). The CDR3 has 14 residues. The CDR3 DNA reads TGTGCCAGCAGCTCCACGGGCTCCTACAATGAGCAGTTCTTC. It specifies CASSSTGSYNEQFF.

This clonotype was counted at least ten times. The chain couples TRBV27 to TRBJ2-7, with 10 bases that match TRBD1. Germline V gives CDR1 MNHEY, CDR2 SMNVEV (reference sequence). V shed 5 bases and J 2 bases; nucleotides not matched to a gene: 3. The CDR3 is 14 amino acids. The CDR3 region has the DNA TGTGCCAGCAGTGCGGGGACAGGGGCCTACGAGCAGTACTTC. Its protein is CASSAGTGAYEQYF.

The CDR3 protein is CSATGQGLSYEQYF. The CDR3 region has the DNA TGCAGTGCAACGGGACAGGGCTTGAGCTACGAGCAGTACTTC. The chain carries TRBV20-1 and TRBJ2-7, with 9 bases identical to TRBD1. CDR1 is DFQATT and CDR2 is SNEGSKA in the germline V gene (reference sequence). The CDR3 is 14 residues long. The trim removed 6 bases at V and 3 bases at J, leaving 9 bases unmatched.

This clonotype showed up many times. The rearrangement links TRBV7-9 to TRBJ2-2; a possible D gene is TRBD1 (6 bases). V dropped 6 bases and J dropped 6 bases, with 11 bases sitting between them. This CDR3 spans 13 amino acids. Germline V gives CDR1 SEHNR, CDR2 FQNEAQ (reference sequence). CDR3 DNA sequence: TGTGCCAGCAGGTACAGGGATCCCGGGGAGCTGTTTTTT. It is translated as CASRYRDPGELFF. The full variable domain, its missing parts supplied by reference TRBV7-9 and TRBJ2-2, is DTGVSQNPRHKITKRGQNVTFRCDPISEHNRLYWYRQTLGQGPEFLTYFQNEAQLEKSRLLSDRFSAERPKGSFSTLEIQRTEQGDSAMYLCASRYRDPGELFFGEGSRLTVL.

This clonotype was counted between two and nine times. V is TRBV6-1 and J is TRBJ2-3; 13 nucleotides align to TRBD2. The CDR3 is 19 amino acids. V was clipped by 6 bases and J by 0 bases; unmatched bases: 12. Germline lookup yields CDR1 MNHNS and CDR2 SASEGT. In DNA form, the CDR3 reads TGTGCCAGCAGCCGGGAGGGGACTAGCGGGACGACTAGCACAGATACGCAGTATTTT. This gives the protein CASSREGTSGTTSTDTQYF.

In this sample, this clonotype turned up many times. This chain uses TRBV27 with TRBJ2-7, with 7 bases fitting TRBD1. The trim removed 6 bases at V and 3 bases at J, leaving 5 bases unmatched. CDR1 and CDR2 from the germline V gene are MNHEY and SMNVEV (reference sequence). This CDR3 spans 13 amino acids. The CDR3 sequence is CASSRDSFYEQYF. DNA for the CDR3: TGTGCCAGCAGCCGGGACAGTTTCTACGAGCAGTACTTC.

This clonotype showed up many times. The rearrangement uses TRBV11-2 and TRBJ2-5, with 8 bases matching TRBD2. The ends lost 1 base at V and 4 bases at J; junction bases unmatched: 2. The CDR3 sequence is 14 residues long. Germline lookup yields CDR1 SGHAT and CDR2 FQNNGV. The CDR3 sequence is CASSLGGTRETQYF. The CDR3 nucleotides are TGTGCCAGCAGCTTAGGCGGGACTAGAGAGACCCAGTACTTC.

This clonotype was recorded a few times. The chain employs TRBV20-1 and TRBJ2-6, with TRBD2 matching over 10 bases. This CDR3 spans 14 amino acids. The germline V gene has CDR1 DFQATT and CDR2 SNEGSKA (reference sequence). V trimming: 5 bases; J trimming: 2 bases; junction bases outside the gene matches: 0. CDR3: CSALAGAGANVLTF. DNA of the CDR3: TGCAGTGCTCTAGCGGGGGCTGGGGCCAACGTCCTGACTTTC.

Note on this clonotype: A read error is possible here, since a much larger clone lies one base away. V usage is TRBV20-1 and J usage is TRBJ2-3, with TRBD1 matching over 12 bases. This CDR3 spans 17 amino acids. In germline, CDR1 is DFQATT, CDR2 SNEGSKA (reference sequence). CDR3 sequence (DNA): TGCTGTGCTAGATTATCCGGGACAGGGGGCTGGGCAGATACGCAGTATTTT. Its protein is CCARLSGTGGWADTQYF.

This clonotype was counted many times. The gene calls are TRBV20-1 and TRBJ1-5; no definite D call. The CDR3 length is 17 residues. Trimming left V 3 bases short and J 4 bases short, with 22 bases between. Germline CDR1 and CDR2: DFQATT and SNEGSKA (reference sequence). This chain's CDR3 is CSASDSRRLLENQPQHF. CDR3 DNA sequence: TGCAGTGCTAGCGATTCGAGACGACTCCTGGAAAATCAGCCCCAGCATTTT.

This clonotype came up many times. This chain uses TRBV6-6 with TRBJ1-5; D is undetermined. The CDR3 sequence is 10 residues long. V lost 6 bases and J 9 bases, leaving 6 bases between the germline ends. In germline, CDR1 is MNHNY, CDR2 SVGAGI (reference sequence). This CDR3 reads CASSEGPQHF. The CDR3 nucleotides read TGTGCCAGCAGCGAGGGGCCCCAGCATTTT.

The chain links TRBV24-1 to TRBJ2-5; 13 nucleotides match TRBD2. The CDR3 runs 17 residues. With 1 base clipped from V and 4 bases from J, the junction kept 5 bases outside the gene matches. The germline CDR1 and CDR2 sequences are KGHDR and SFDVKD. CDR3 nucleotides: TGTGCCACCAGTGATTTATGGACTAGCGGGGGCCGAGAGACCCAGTACTTC. This translates into CATSDLWTSGGRETQYF.

This clonotype has ten or more counts. The rearrangement uses TRBV6-5 and TRBJ2-3, with 11 bases identical to TRBD1. CDR1 is MNHEY, CDR2 SVGAGI, per germline. With V trimmed by 5 bases and J by 14 bases, 6 bases remained unmatched. CDR3 length: 12 residues. Here the CDR3 DNA reads TGTGCCAGCAGTCCCGGGACAGGGGGAACGTATTTT. Encoded protein: CASSPGTGGTYF.

The genes are TRBV7-6 and TRBJ2-1; 11 bases map to TRBD2. The CDR3 has 17 residues. Germline-derived CDR1 and CDR2 are SGHVS and FNYEAQ. Losses at the gene ends were 1 base for V and 9 bases for J; bases not matched to a gene: 11. Here the CDR3 DNA reads TGTGCCAGCAGCTTAGAGGTTAGCGGGGGGGCCTCGGCTGAGCAGTTCTTC. Its protein is CASSLEVSGGASAEQFF.

This clonotype was observed a handful of times. The chain carries TRBV3-1 and TRBJ2-3; 7 bases align to TRBD2. After removal of 5 bases from V and 6 bases from J, the junction contained 17 bases not matched to a gene. The germline CDR1 and CDR2 sequences are LGHDT and YNNKEL (reference sequence). The CDR3 spans 17 residues. As DNA, the CDR3 is TGTGCCAGCAGCAGACACTATGCGGGGAGGGCCCCGGATACGCAGTATTTT. Translated: CASSRHYAGRAPDTQYF.

Regarding this clonotype: A much larger clone lies a single base off, so this may be a read error. The chain combines TRBV12-3 or TRBV12-4 with TRBJ1-2; D is unresolved. This CDR3 is built from 12 residues. As DNA, the CDR3 is TGTGCCAGGAGTTTATTCAGTGATGGCTACACCTTC. Translating it yields CARSLFSDGYTF.

This clonotype was recorded many times. V usage is TRBV29-1 and J usage is TRBJ1-2; D unresolved. From germline, CDR1 is SQVTM and CDR2 ANQGSEA. V lost 2 bases, J lost 3 bases, and 10 bases lay in between. This CDR3 has 13 amino acids. The CDR3 loop is CSVELADDYGYTF. The CDR3 bases are TGCAGCGTTGAACTGGCAGATGACTATGGCTACACCTTC.

Comments on this clonotype: Just one base apart from a much larger clone, this may be a read error. V gene TRBV5-4 combines with J gene TRBJ1-4; no clear D gene. This CDR3 is 12 amino acids long. Germline loops: CDR1 SGHNT, CDR2 YYREEE (reference sequence). For the CDR3, the DNA is TGTGCCAGCAGCTTGGGAAGTGAAAAACTGTCTTTT. It is translated as CASSLGSEKLSF.

This clonotype was recorded at least ten times. This chain connects TRBV15 to TRBJ2-3; 8 bases map to TRBD2. The germline V gene has CDR1 LNHNV and CDR2 YYDKDF (reference sequence). The CDR3 is made up of 15 amino acids. With V trimmed by 3 bases and J by 5 bases, 7 bases remained unmatched. Written as DNA, the CDR3 is TGTGCCACCAGCAGTGGACTAGCTAGGGAAGATACGCAGTATTTT. This codes for CATSSGLAREDTQYF.

This clonotype turned up a few times. The chain employs TRBV20-1 and TRBJ2-1; 9 nucleotides match TRBD2. CDR1 and CDR2 from the germline V gene are DFQATT and SNEGSKA (reference sequence). The CDR3 extends over 14 amino acids. V was pared by 2 bases and J by 6 bases, with 5 bases of the junction left unmatched. DNA of the CDR3: TGCAGTGCTAGAATTAGCGGGGGCCTCAATGAGCAGTTCTTC. Its translation: CSARISGGLNEQFF.

The sample holds a few counts of this clonotype. This chain uses TRBV6-1 with TRBJ2-7; D might be TRBD2 (6 bases). Trimming pared 5 bases from V and 13 bases from J, leaving 18 bases between. This CDR3 region has 12 residues. In germline, CDR1 is MNHNS, CDR2 SASEGT. As DNA, the CDR3 is TGTGCCAGCAGTTCGGTCCGGGACTTGGAATACTTC. Translation gives CASSSVRDLEYF.

The chain is built from TRBV10-3 and TRBJ2-5; D is uncertain. The CDR3 length is 14 residues. The V gene lost 3 bases and the J gene lost 1 base, with 9 bases spanning the gap. Germline V gives CDR1 ENHRY, CDR2 SYGVKD. The CDR3 DNA sequence: TGTGCCATCAGTGAAGGGCAGGTCCAAGAGACCCAGTACTTC. Translated: CAISEGQVQETQYF.

This clonotype was counted only a few times. The chain recombines TRBV20-1 with TRBJ2-7, with no clear D. Germline values: CDR1 DFQATT, CDR2 SNEGSKA (reference sequence). Trimming removed 1 base at V and 0 bases at J, with 10 bases between. The CDR3 length is 14 residues. Here the CDR3 DNA reads TGCAGTGCTAGAGGGCCGGAGCCCTCCTACGAGCAGTACTTC. This codes for CSARGPEPSYEQYF.